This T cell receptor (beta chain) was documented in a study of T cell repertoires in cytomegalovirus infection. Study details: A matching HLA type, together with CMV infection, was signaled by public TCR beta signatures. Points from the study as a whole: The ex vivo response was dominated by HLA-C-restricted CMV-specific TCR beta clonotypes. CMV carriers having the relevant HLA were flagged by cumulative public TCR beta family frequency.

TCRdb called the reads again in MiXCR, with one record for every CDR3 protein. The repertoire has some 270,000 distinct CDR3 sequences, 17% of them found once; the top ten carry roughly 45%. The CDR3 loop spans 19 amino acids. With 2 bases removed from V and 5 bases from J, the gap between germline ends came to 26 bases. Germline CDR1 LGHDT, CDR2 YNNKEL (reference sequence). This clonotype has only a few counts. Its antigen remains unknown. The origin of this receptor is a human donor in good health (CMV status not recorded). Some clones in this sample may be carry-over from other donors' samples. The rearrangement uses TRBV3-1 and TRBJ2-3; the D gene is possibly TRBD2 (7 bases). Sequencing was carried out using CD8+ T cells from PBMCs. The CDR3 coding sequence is TGTGCCAGCAGCCAACCCATCAGGGGTCCCGAGGGAGGGGGAGATACGCAGTATTTT. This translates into CASSQPIRGPEGGGDTQYF.